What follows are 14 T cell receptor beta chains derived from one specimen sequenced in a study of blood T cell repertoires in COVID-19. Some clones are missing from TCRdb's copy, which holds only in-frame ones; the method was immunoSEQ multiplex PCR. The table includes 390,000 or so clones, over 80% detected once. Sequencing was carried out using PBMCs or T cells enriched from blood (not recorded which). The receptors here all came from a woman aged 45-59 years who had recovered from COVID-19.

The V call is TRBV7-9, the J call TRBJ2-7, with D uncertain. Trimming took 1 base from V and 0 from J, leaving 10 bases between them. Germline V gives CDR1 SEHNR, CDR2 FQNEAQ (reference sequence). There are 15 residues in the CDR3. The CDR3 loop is CASSLGGTLSYEQYF. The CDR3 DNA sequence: TGTGCCAGCAGCTTAGGTGGCACCCTCTCCTACGAGCAGTACTTC.

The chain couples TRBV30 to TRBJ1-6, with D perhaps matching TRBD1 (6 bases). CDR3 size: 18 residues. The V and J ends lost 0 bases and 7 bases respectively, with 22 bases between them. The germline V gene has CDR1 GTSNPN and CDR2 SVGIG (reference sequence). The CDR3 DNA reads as TGTGCCTGGAGTGTACGCACAGGGATAGGGCGTTTCAATTCACCCCTCCACTTT. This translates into CAWSVRTGIGRFNSPLHF.

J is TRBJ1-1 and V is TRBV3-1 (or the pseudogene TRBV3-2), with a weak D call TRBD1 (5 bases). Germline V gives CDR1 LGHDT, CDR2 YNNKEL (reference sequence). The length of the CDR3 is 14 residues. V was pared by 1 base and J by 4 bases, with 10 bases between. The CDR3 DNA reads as TGTGCCAGCAGCCAAGTTTCAGGGTCCACTGAAGCTTTCTTT. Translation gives CASSQVSGSTEAFF.

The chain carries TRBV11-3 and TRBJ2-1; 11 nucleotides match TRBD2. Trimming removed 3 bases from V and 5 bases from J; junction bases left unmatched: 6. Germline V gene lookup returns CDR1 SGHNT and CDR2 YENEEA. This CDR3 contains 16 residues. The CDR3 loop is CASSLLPLAGDNEQFF. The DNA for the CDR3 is TGTGCCAGCAGCTTGTTACCACTAGCGGGGGACAATGAGCAGTTCTTC.

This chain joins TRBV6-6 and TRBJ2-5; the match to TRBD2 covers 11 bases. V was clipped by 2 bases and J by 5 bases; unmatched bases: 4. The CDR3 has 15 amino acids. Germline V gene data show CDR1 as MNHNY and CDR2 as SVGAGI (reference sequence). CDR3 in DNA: TGTGCCAGCAGTTACACTAGCGGGAGTAGTGAGACCCAGTACTTC. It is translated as CASSYTSGSSETQYF.

CDR3 amino acids: CASSARVYTEAFF. In DNA, the CDR3 is TGTGCCAGCAGCGCGAGGGTTTATACTGAAGCTTTCTTT. The J gene is TRBJ1-1, the V gene TRBV5-4; no clear D. The CDR3 extends over 13 amino acids. V lost 4 bases, J lost 5 bases, and 12 bases lay in between. The germline gives CDR1 SGHNT, CDR2 YYREEE (reference sequence). The complete variable domain, with remaining parts taken from reference TRBV5-4 and TRBJ1-1, reads ETGVTQSPTHLIKTRGQQVTLRCSSQSGHNTVSWYQQALGQGPQFIFQYYREEENGRGNFPPRFSGLQFPNYSSELNVNALELDDSALYLCASSARVYTEAFFGQGTRLTVV.

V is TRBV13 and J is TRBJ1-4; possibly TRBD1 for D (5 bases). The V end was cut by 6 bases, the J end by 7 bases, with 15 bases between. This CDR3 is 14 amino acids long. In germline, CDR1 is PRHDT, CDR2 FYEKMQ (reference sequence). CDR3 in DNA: TGTGCCAGCAGGCAACGGGGGAAGGGTGAAAAACTGTTTTTT. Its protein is CASRQRGKGEKLFF.

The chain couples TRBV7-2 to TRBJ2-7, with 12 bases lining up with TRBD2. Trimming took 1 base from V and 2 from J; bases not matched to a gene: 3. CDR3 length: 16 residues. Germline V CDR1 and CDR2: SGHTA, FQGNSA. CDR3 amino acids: CASSLGTSGDPYEQYF. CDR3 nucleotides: TGTGCCAGCAGCTTAGGGACTAGCGGGGACCCCTACGAGCAGTACTTC.

The CDR3: CASSGSGTGINQPQHF. CDR3 coding DNA: TGTGCCAGCAGTGGGTCCGGGACAGGGATCAATCAGCCCCAGCATTTT. The chain links TRBV6-1 to TRBJ1-5; 9 bases agree with TRBD1. CDR1 MNHNS and CDR2 SASEGT come from the germline V gene. The CDR3 sequence is 16 residues long. Trimming at V came to 4 bases and at J to 3 bases, leaving 7 bases not matched to a gene.

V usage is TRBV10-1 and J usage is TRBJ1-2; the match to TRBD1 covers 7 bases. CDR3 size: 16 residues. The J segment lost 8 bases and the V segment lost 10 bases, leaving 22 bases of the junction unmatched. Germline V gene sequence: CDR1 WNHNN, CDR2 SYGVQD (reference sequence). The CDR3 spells CAKPTGFIGIARGYTF. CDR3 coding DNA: TGCGCCAAACCGACAGGGTTCATCGGGATTGCGCGGGGCTACACCTTC.

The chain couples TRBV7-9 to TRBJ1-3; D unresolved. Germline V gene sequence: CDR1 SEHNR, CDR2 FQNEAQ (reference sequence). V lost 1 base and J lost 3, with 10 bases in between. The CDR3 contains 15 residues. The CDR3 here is CASSLGGVLGNTIYF. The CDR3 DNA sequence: TGTGCCAGCAGCTTAGGCGGGGTACTTGGAAACACCATATATTTT.

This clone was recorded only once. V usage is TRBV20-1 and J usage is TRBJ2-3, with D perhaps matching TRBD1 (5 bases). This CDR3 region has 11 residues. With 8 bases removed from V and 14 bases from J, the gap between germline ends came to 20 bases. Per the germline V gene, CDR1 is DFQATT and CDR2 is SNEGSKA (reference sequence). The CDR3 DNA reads TGCAGTTTCCAAGGGGCACTTGGACCGTATTTT. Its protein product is CSFQGALGPYF.

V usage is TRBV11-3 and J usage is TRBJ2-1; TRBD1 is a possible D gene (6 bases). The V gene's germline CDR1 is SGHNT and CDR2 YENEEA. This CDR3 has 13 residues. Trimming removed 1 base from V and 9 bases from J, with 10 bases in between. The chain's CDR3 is CASSLGQGSEQFF. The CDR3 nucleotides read TGTGCCAGCAGCTTAGGCCAGGGGAGTGAGCAGTTCTTC.

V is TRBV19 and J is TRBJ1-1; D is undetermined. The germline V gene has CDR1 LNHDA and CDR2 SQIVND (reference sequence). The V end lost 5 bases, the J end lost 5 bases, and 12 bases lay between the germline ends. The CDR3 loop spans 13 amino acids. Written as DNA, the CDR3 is TGTGCCAGTAGTGTCGCGGGAGTAACTGAAGCTTTCTTT. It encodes CASSVAGVTEAFF.